This T cell receptor (beta chain) was sequenced in a study of naive and memory T cell subsets. Broader study findings: Findings for naive and memory subsets could not be checked against ground truth.

Concerning this clonotype: The antigen is unknown.

CD4 T cells were positively selected, then CD8 T cells from the CD4-negative fraction. Cells stained for CD3, CD4, CD8, CD45RA and CD27 were sorted into four subsets. The beta constant-region primer was an equimolar mix of two oligonucleotides covering TRBC1 and TRBC2. Four rounds of PCR amplified the ligated cDNA using nested alpha and beta constant-region primers plus SP2. An oligonucleotide with the SP2 primer and a 12-nucleotide UMI was ligated to the cDNA 3' end. TCRdb used MiXCR to reprocess the UMI-ligation and nested PCR reads, holding one entry per CDR3 protein. The sample has some 110,000 distinct CDR3 sequences, 35% to 45% seen once. Per the germline V gene, CDR1 is SGHTA and CDR2 is FQGNSA. The CDR3 loop spans 15 amino acids. Trimming stripped 1 base from V and 6 bases from J, with 13 bases between.

The sample consisted of central memory CD4+ T cells from blood. The clonotype originates from a human donor in good health. The chain employs TRBV7-2 and TRBJ1-5; D not resolved. The CDR3 bases are TGTGCCAGCAGCTTAGGTACTCTGGGTCGTCAGCCCCAGCATTTT. Protein sequence: CASSLGTLGRQPQHF. The variable domain in full, with the rest retrieved from reference TRBV7-2 and TRBJ1-5, is GAGVSQSPSNKVTEKGKDVELRCDPISGHTALYWYRQSLGQGLEFLIYFQGNSAPDKSGLPSDRFSAERTGGSVSTLTIQRTQQEDSAVYLCASSLGTLGRQPQHFGDGTRLSIL.